The clone carrying this TCR beta chain was seen a handful of times. Antigen unknown. This sample stems from a study of T-cell reconstitution after alpha-beta-depleted transplantation in children. Preparation of the TCRbeta library used unique molecular identifiers. A single record per CDR3 protein comes from TCRdb applying MiXCR to the PCR reads. The sample holds about 250,000 distinct CDR3 sequences, more than 20% seen once. Study results and caveats: Several hundred expanded graft clones reportedly supplied alpha-beta T cells about two months after transplant.

The sequence derives from a female patient younger than 10 who had a stem cell transplant for congenital amegakaryocytic thrombocytopenia, so the T cells may come from the graft donor. The input for sequencing was PBMCs, mostly from graft donor cells, taken 360 days after TCRalphabeta/CD19-depleted stem cell transplant.

CDR3 loop: CASSRAVMMGEQYF. The DNA for the CDR3 is TGCGCCAGCAGCCGGGCGGTGATGATGGGCGAGCAGTACTTC. V is TRBV5-1 and J is TRBJ2-7; no clear D gene. Germline V gene lookup returns CDR1 SGHRS and CDR2 YFSETQ. The CDR3 loop spans 14 amino acids. Trimming stripped 4 bases from V and 6 bases from J, with 17 bases between.